These 26 T cell receptor beta chains originate from one sample sequenced in a study of identical twins. Using its own MiXCR run on the 5' RACE reads, TCRdb lists one record per CDR3 protein. The sample holds around 480,000 distinct CDR3 sequences; around 14% are singletons and the top ten take approximately 0.52%. The same sample was also studied in work on yellow fever vaccine responses in identical twins.

The sample comprised CD4+ T cells sorted from blood. These receptors originate from a woman under 30 in good health.

This chain uses TRBV5-1 with TRBJ2-7; 9 bases line up with TRBD1. CDR1 and CDR2 (germline): SGHRS, YFSETQ. This CDR3 contains 14 residues. With 4 bases clipped from V and 3 bases from J, the junction kept 5 bases outside the gene matches. In DNA form, the CDR3 reads TGCGCCAGCAGCCGTACGACAGGGGGCTACGAGCAGTACTTC. It translates to CASSRTTGGYEQYF.

The chain links TRBV4-3 to TRBJ2-2; 10 nucleotides line up with TRBD2. The CDR3 spans 17 residues. Losses at the gene ends were 2 bases for V and 4 bases for J; bases not matched to a gene: 7. CDR1 is LGHNA and CDR2 is YSLEER in the germline V gene. This chain's CDR3 is CASSQTLAGASTGELFF. Written as DNA, the CDR3 is TGCGCCAGCAGCCAAACCCTAGCGGGAGCCTCCACCGGGGAGCTGTTTTTT.

The chain uses TRBV5-8 and TRBJ2-5, with D uncertain. CDR3 length: 12 amino acids. Deletions cut 0 bases from V and 13 bases from J, with 13 bases between. Germline loops: CDR1 SGHTS, CDR2 YDEGEE. The CDR3 region has the DNA TGTGCCAGCAGCTTGGCCGCTAGTATACCGTACTTC. As protein: CASSLAASIPYF.

DNA for the CDR3: TGTGCCAGCAGCTTATCAGGGGACAGGGGTCACAATGAGCAGTTCTTC. Translating gives CASSLSGDRGHNEQFF. The chain combines TRBV5-5 with TRBJ2-1; TRBD1 aligns across 10 bases. The J segment lost 5 bases and the V segment lost 2 bases, leaving 7 bases of the junction unmatched. Germline V gene data show CDR1 as SGHKS and CDR2 as YYEKEE (reference sequence). The CDR3 spans 16 residues.

This clonotype was seen only a few times. The V and J genes are TRBV9 and TRBJ2-2, with TRBD2 identical over 9 bases. CDR1 and CDR2 (germline): SGDLS, YYNGEE. V shed 0 bases and J 5 bases; nucleotides not matched to a gene: 11. There are 18 residues in the CDR3. CDR3 DNA sequence: TGTGCCAGCAGCGTAGACTCCAGCGGGGGGCCTTTAACCGGGGAGCTGTTTTTT. Translation gives CASSVDSSGGPLTGELFF.

There are a few counts of this clonotype. The chain employs TRBV18 and TRBJ2-2, with D unclear. Per the germline V gene, CDR1 is KGHSH and CDR2 is LQKENI. This CDR3 region has 15 residues. Trimming took off 1 base at V and 0 bases at J, with 6 bases between the two ends. The CDR3 region is CASSPLSTNTGELFF. CDR3 DNA: TGTGCCAGCTCACCACTGTCGACGAACACCGGGGAGCTGTTTTTT.

The table lists this clonotype with a few counts. The rearrangement joins TRBV29-1 to TRBJ2-2, with a possible D match to TRBD1 (5 bases). Germline V CDR1 and CDR2: SQVTM, ANQGSEA. CDR3 size: 11 residues. V was clipped by 3 bases and J by 6 bases, with 5 bases between them. In DNA, the CDR3 is TGCAGCGTTGACAGGGCCGGGGAGCTGTTTTTT. It encodes CSVDRAGELFF.

V gene TRBV4-2 combines with J gene TRBJ2-7, with 11 bases lining up with TRBD2. Germline loops: CDR1 LGHNA, CDR2 YNFKEQ. J lost 6 bases, V lost 0 bases, and 4 bases had no gene match. The CDR3 extends over 15 amino acids. CDR3 coding DNA: TGTGCCAGCAGCCAAGATCGGCTAGCGGGAGGCGAGCAGTACTTC. Amino acid sequence: CASSQDRLAGGEQYF.

V and J are TRBV3-1 and TRBJ1-2, with D unresolved. V lost 1 base and J 5 bases, leaving 11 bases between the germline ends. The CDR3 runs to 14 residues. Germline CDR1 is LGHDT and CDR2 is YNNKEL (reference sequence). This chain's CDR3 is CASSQVFEEYGYTF. DNA for the CDR3: TGTGCCAGCAGCCAAGTATTCGAAGAGTATGGCTACACCTTC.

The rearrangement joins TRBV6-2 or TRBV6-3 to TRBJ2-2, with D possibly being TRBD2 (5 bases). Trimming removed 5 bases at V and 6 bases at J, with 16 bases between. The CDR3 totals 15 residues. Looked up from germline, CDR1 is MNHEY and CDR2 is SVGEGT. The CDR3 DNA reads as TGTGCCAGCAGTCCCCCTTTGAGGGTGGCCGGGGAGCTGTTTTTT. The encoded protein is CASSPPLRVAGELFF.

This clonotype turned up a few times. V is TRBV7-9 and J is TRBJ2-1; TRBD1 is a possible D gene (6 bases). The CDR3 has 14 residues. Trimming shortened V by 5 bases and J by 5 bases, and 13 bases separated the two germline ends. Germline V CDR1 and CDR2: SEHNR, FQNEAQ (reference sequence). The CDR3 region is CASSPDGQHNEQFF. In DNA, the CDR3 is TGTGCCAGCAGCCCAGACGGACAGCACAATGAGCAGTTCTTC.

The chain couples TRBV6-5 to TRBJ2-7; D unclear. Trimming stripped 2 bases from V and 5 bases from J, with 10 bases between. Germline V gene sequence: CDR1 MNHEY, CDR2 SVGAGI. The CDR3 contains 13 residues. CDR3 region: CASSYPSSHEQYF. CDR3 DNA sequence: TGTGCCAGCAGTTACCCGTCATCCCACGAGCAGTACTTC.

For this clonotype: Being one base from a much bigger clone, this may be a read error. V usage is TRBV5-1 and J usage is TRBJ2-7, with 10 bases that match TRBD2. The germline V gene encodes CDR1 SGHRS and CDR2 YFSETQ. CDR3 length: 15 residues. The CDR3 region is CASSLTSGAPWELYF. CDR3 in DNA: TGCGCCAGCAGCTTGACTAGCGGGGCCCCCTGGGAGCTGTACTTC.

This clonotype was counted ten times or more. The V and J genes are TRBV6-1 and TRBJ1-5, with 7 bases identical to TRBD1. V lost 6 bases and J lost 12; bases outside the gene matches: 11. Germline V lookup: CDR1 MNHNS, CDR2 SASEGT. The CDR3 has 13 amino acids. This CDR3 reads CASSQGGDRVQHF. The DNA of the CDR3 is TGTGCCAGCAGCCAGGGGGGGGACCGGGTCCAGCATTTT.

The rearrangement joins TRBV4-2 to TRBJ2-1; 7 bases match TRBD2. The V gene end was trimmed by 5 bases and the J gene end by 0 bases; junction bases not matched to a gene: 10. This CDR3 region has 17 residues. The V gene's germline CDR1 is LGHNA and CDR2 YNFKEQ. In nucleotides, the CDR3 is TGTGCCAGCAGCGACCCCCGGGACTACCTCTCCTACAATGAGCAGTTCTTC. Protein product: CASSDPRDYLSYNEQFF.

This clonotype was seen more than once but under ten times. This chain uses TRBV14 with TRBJ2-2; D assignment may be TRBD1 or TRBD2 (5 bases each). Trimming cost V 4 bases and J 5 bases, with 20 bases left between them. Germline CDR1 and CDR2: SGHDN and FVKESK. The CDR3 is 17 residues long. DNA of the CDR3: TGTGCCAGCAGCCTGGGGACCACCTGGGGTTGGACCGGGGAGCTGTTTTTT. It translates to CASSLGTTWGWTGELFF.

The rearrangement joins TRBV15 to TRBJ1-2, with no clear D. V was clipped by 0 bases and J by 5 bases, with 4 bases between them. Per the germline V gene, CDR1 is LNHNV and CDR2 is YYDKDF (reference sequence). This CDR3 comprises 12 residues. CDR3 DNA: TGTGCCACCAGCAGAGAGCCGTATGGCTACACCTTC. Translating it yields CATSREPYGYTF.

This clonotype was seen ten or more times. V is TRBV7-3 and J is TRBJ2-3; D may be TRBD1 or TRBD2 (5 bases each). Per the germline V gene, CDR1 is SGHTA and CDR2 is FQGTGA. V gave up 2 bases and J gave up 0 bases, with 15 bases separating them. The CDR3 is 17 residues long. CDR3 nucleotides: TGTGCCAGCAGCTTACTTCTCTTAGGGGAGAGCACAGATACGCAGTATTTT. As protein: CASSLLLLGESTDTQYF.

This clonotype has a handful of counts. This rearrangement joins TRBV28 to TRBJ2-7, with TRBD1 identical over 10 bases. The J segment lost 4 bases and the V segment lost 7 bases, leaving 19 bases of the junction unmatched. CDR1 is MDHEN and CDR2 is SYDVKM in the germline V gene. The CDR3 runs to 18 residues. The CDR3 protein is CASTMGGLGDRGLYEQYF. DNA for the CDR3: TGTGCCAGCACCATGGGGGGTCTCGGGGACAGGGGCCTTTACGAGCAGTACTTC. The whole variable domain, remainder taken from reference TRBV28 and TRBJ2-7, is DVKVTQSSRYLVKRTGEKVFLECVQDMDHENMFWYRQDPGLGLRLIYFSYDVKMKEKGDIPEGYSVSREKKERFSLILESASTNQTSMYLCASTMGGLGDRGLYEQYFGPGTRLTVT.

Notes on this clonotype: Sequence at one end of the junction differs from germline and may be a read error. V and J are TRBV12-3 or TRBV12-4 and TRBJ2-6; 8 nucleotides line up with TRBD1. The CDR3 has 17 residues. Here the CDR3 reads CTSSYDRGKSGANVLTF. The CDR3 DNA sequence: TGTACCAGCAGTTACGACAGGGGTAAATCTGGGGCCAACGTCCTGACTTTC.

The genes are TRBV28 and TRBJ2-7, with D perhaps TRBD1 (5 bases). The CDR3 length is 14 residues. Germline values: CDR1 MDHEN, CDR2 SYDVKM. Between the trimmed V and J ends, which lost 3 bases and 6 bases, there was a span of 15 bases. In DNA form, the CDR3 reads TGTGCCAGCAGTTTCTCCCTAGGGGTAGGCGAGCAGTACTTC. This sequence encodes CASSFSLGVGEQYF. The whole variable domain, remainder taken from reference TRBV28 and TRBJ2-7, is DVKVTQSSRYLVKRTGEKVFLECVQDMDHENMFWYRQDPGLGLRLIYFSYDVKMKEKGDIPEGYSVSREKKERFSLILESASTNQTSMYLCASSFSLGVGEQYFGPGTRLTVT.

The chain has TRBV11-1 and TRBJ2-3; no definite D call. Germline lookup yields CDR1 SGHAT and CDR2 FQDESV (reference sequence). CDR3 size: 15 residues. The V and J ends lost 2 bases and 3 bases respectively, with 12 bases between them. The CDR3 is CASSLFERSTDTQYF. The CDR3 nucleotides are TGTGCCAGCAGCTTATTCGAACGGAGTACAGATACGCAGTATTTT.

The V gene is TRBV6-7, the J gene TRBJ2-5; 14 bases are shared with TRBD2. TRBV6-7 is marked as an open reading frame, function uncertain. CDR3 size: 21 residues. V lost 4 bases to trimming and J lost 4 bases; unmatched junction nucleotides: 20. In DNA, the CDR3 is TGTGCCAGCAGTTCCCCCCGACTAGCGGGAGGGCAGGGTACTCTTTTAGAGACCCAGTACTTC. This encodes CASSSPRLAGGQGTLLETQYF.

The chain employs TRBV12-3 or TRBV12-4 and TRBJ1-2; a weak D match, TRBD1 (5 bases). The ends were cut back, 5 bases at V and 0 bases at J, with 10 bases in the middle. The CDR3 is 14 amino acids. This CDR3 reads CASSPRGTNYGYTF. The DNA of the CDR3 is TGTGCCAGCAGTCCACGGGGGACTAACTATGGCTACACCTTC.

The chain joins TRBV6-2 or TRBV6-3 to TRBJ2-7, with TRBD2 matching 9 bases. CDR1 is MNHEY and CDR2 is SVGEGT in the germline V gene. The V gene end was trimmed by 2 bases and the J gene end by 3 bases; junction bases not matched to a gene: 8. The CDR3 covers 16 residues. In DNA, the CDR3 is TGTGCCAGCAGTTACGGGCTAGCGGGAAAAGTCTACGAGCAGTACTTC. It codes for CASSYGLAGKVYEQYF.

The gene calls are TRBV6-2 or TRBV6-3 and TRBJ2-7; TRBD1 matches at 9 bases. The V gene end was trimmed by 7 bases and the J gene end by 5 bases; junction bases not matched to a gene: 3. This CDR3 is built from 12 residues. Germline V gene sequence: CDR1 MNHEY, CDR2 SVGEGT. This CDR3 is CASNTGGHEQYF. CDR3 nucleotide sequence: TGTGCCAGCAATACAGGGGGCCACGAGCAGTACTTC.